This TCR beta chain came from a study of T cells in Graves' hyperthyroidism and ophthalmopathy. Whole-study context: Peripheral blood sampling occurred at initial diagnosis, before any treatment.

Germline CDR1 reads GTSNPN; CDR2 reads SVGIG (reference sequence). V lost 2 bases and J lost 1; bases outside the gene matches: 4. The CDR3 consists of 14 residues. TCR beta CDR3 region amplification was performed from RNA transcripts. The HTBI set primed first-round TCR CDR3 RT-PCR. Using its own MiXCR run on the multiplex PCR reads, TCRdb lists one record per CDR3 protein. The sample includes 500,000 to 650,000 distinct CDR3 sequences, more than 12% of them seen just once. This clonotype has ten or more counts. Each diagnosis drew on symptoms, thyroxine, TRAb, thyroid ultrasound and orbital computed tomography findings.

This rearrangement joins TRBV30 to TRBJ1-1, with 7 bases that match TRBD1. The TCR was taken from a woman in her forties or fifties with Graves' ophthalmopathy. Specimen: blood. The CDR3 reads CAWSSGGRNTEAFF. CDR3 in DNA: TGTGCCTGGAGTTCAGGGGGGAGGAACACTGAAGCTTTCTTT. The full variable domain, completed using reference TRBV30 and TRBJ1-1, is SQTIHQWPATLVQPVGSPLSLECTVEGTSNPNLYWYRQAAGRGLQLLFYSVGIGQISSEVPQNLSASRPQDRQFILSSKKLLLSDSGFYLCAWSSGGRNTEAFFGQGTRLTVV.